The 15 T cell receptor beta chains presented below share a single source sample, sequenced in a study of T cell repertoires in cytomegalovirus infection (dated by TCRdb to between 2018 and 2021). The sample was run on an Illumina HiSeq 1500. TCRdb took the public reads, trimmed them with fastp at Q25, ran MiXCR for clone calling and kept in-frame beta chains. Every CDR3 protein is listed once, alongside the most common genes and DNA of its rows. The sample table holds roughly 640,000 distinct CDR3 sequences, of which approximately 25% were seen once. Of the sample, approximately 8.2% falls within the top ten clones. The sample comprised CD8+ T cells from PBMCs. The source is a human donor in good health (CMV status not recorded). Some clones in this sample may be carry-over from other donors' samples.

The V gene is TRBV7-1, the J gene TRBJ2-7; no clear D. TRBV7-1 qualifies as an ORF whose function is uncertain. CDR3 length equals 12 residues. V was pared by 5 bases and J by 6 bases, with 11 bases between. In DNA, the CDR3 is TGTGCCAGCAGCGCGACGGTTGGCGAGCAGTACGTC. This translates into CASSATVGEQYV.

The rearrangement uses TRBV23-1 and TRBJ2-7; D is uncertain. TRBV23-1 is filed as an ORF, its function uncertain. The CDR3 loop spans 14 amino acids. Deletions cut 10 bases from V and 1 base from J, with 17 bases between. CDR3 coding DNA: TGCGCCATCCCGAGGTCGAAAAGGTCCTACGAGCAGTACTTC. Translated: CAIPRSKRSYEQYF.

The chain uses TRBV5-5 and TRBJ1-5; no definite D call. This CDR3 is 17 amino acids long. Deletions cut 4 bases from V and 0 bases from J, with 17 bases between. The germline V gene encodes CDR1 SGHKS and CDR2 YYEKEE (reference sequence). DNA for the CDR3: TGTGCCAGCAGCATTACGGGCAGCCTCGATAGCAATCAGCCCCAGCATTTT. Translation gives CASSITGSLDSNQPQHF.

As for this clonotype: This may be a read error, as it is one base from a much larger clone. The rearrangement links TRBV7-6 to TRBJ2-7, with no clear D. CDR3 length equals 12 residues. CDR1 is SGHVS, CDR2 FNYEAQ, per germline. For the CDR3, the DNA is TGTACCAGCAGCTTAGTGTCGGACGAGCAGTACTTC. As protein: CTSSLVSDEQYF. Full variable domain (missing parts from reference TRBV7-6 and TRBJ2-7): GAGVSQSPRYKVTKRGQDVALRCDPISGHVSLYWYRQALGQGPEFLTYFNYEAQQDKSGLPNDRFSAERPEGSISTLTIQRTEQRDSAMYRCTSSLVSDEQYFGPGTRLTVT.

Ten or more counts support this clonotype. The genes are TRBV12-3 or TRBV12-4 and TRBJ2-1; 10 bases line up with TRBD1. The CDR3 has 16 amino acids. Trimming took 4 bases from V and 3 from J; bases not matched to a gene: 6. The CDR3 is CASSSSGTGVYNEQFF. CDR3 sequence (DNA): TGTGCCAGCAGTTCTTCCGGGACAGGGGTCTACAATGAGCAGTTCTTC.

This clonotype was seen more than once but under ten times. The rearrangement uses TRBV20-1 and TRBJ1-1, with 7 bases aligning to TRBD1. Losses at the gene ends were 3 bases for V and 1 base for J; bases not matched to a gene: 5. Germline loops: CDR1 DFQATT, CDR2 SNEGSKA (reference sequence). This CDR3 comprises 14 residues. In nucleotides, the CDR3 is TGCAGTGCTAGGGGGACAGCTAAGAACACTGAAGCTTTCTTT. Residues: CSARGTAKNTEAFF.

This clonotype was counted many times. The chain couples TRBV7-9 to TRBJ1-2, with a possible D match to TRBD1 (5 bases). CDR1 is SEHNR and CDR2 is FQNEAQ in the germline V gene (reference sequence). The CDR3 contains 15 residues. The ends were cut back, 5 bases at V and 3 bases at J, with 16 bases in the middle. CDR3: CASSPRQYRDYGYTF. DNA for the CDR3: TGTGCCAGCAGCCCTCGACAGTATCGGGACTATGGCTACACCTTC.

This clonotype was counted between two and nine times. This chain links TRBV12-3 or TRBV12-4 with TRBJ2-7, with D perhaps TRBD1 (6 bases). The V end was cut by 4 bases, the J end by 2 bases, with 12 bases between. The CDR3 sequence is 14 residues long. Written as DNA, the CDR3 is TGTGCCAGCAGTTCCCCGGACAGTACCTACGAGCAGTACTTC. Translating it yields CASSSPDSTYEQYF.

This chain joins TRBV29-1 and TRBJ2-1, with D possibly TRBD2 on 5 matching bases. Germline-derived CDR1 and CDR2 are SQVTM and ANQGSEA. The CDR3 has 15 residues. The V gene lost 0 bases and the J gene lost 3 bases, with 12 bases spanning the gap. The CDR3 DNA follows: TGCAGCGTTGAAGATCTAGCCAGCATCTACAATGAGCAGTTCTTC. Its protein is CSVEDLASIYNEQFF.

The rearrangement links TRBV28 to TRBJ2-1; maybe TRBD1 (7 bases). This CDR3 is built from 14 residues. The V and J ends lost 11 bases and 3 bases respectively, with 17 bases between them. From germline, CDR1 is MDHEN and CDR2 SYDVKM. Here the CDR3 DNA reads TGTGCCGCCAGGGGGGCAGGGGACTACAATGAGCAGTTCTTC. Translated: CAARGAGDYNEQFF.

This clonotype was observed many times. The rearrangement links TRBV10-3 to TRBJ2-7, with 16 bases lining up with TRBD2. The CDR3 consists of 18 residues. The junction had 8 bases not matched to a gene; V was cut back by 6 bases and J by 0 bases. Per germline, CDR1 ENHRY and CDR2 SYGVKD. CDR3 loop: CAIRAPGTSGGASYEQYF. Here the CDR3 DNA reads TGTGCCATCAGGGCCCCCGGGACTAGCGGGGGGGCCTCCTACGAGCAGTACTTC.

This clonotype was counted a few times. This chain joins TRBV4-2 and TRBJ2-3; 9 bases are shared with TRBD2. The V and J ends lost 0 bases and 4 bases, in that order; junction bases with no gene match: 2. This CDR3 is 15 amino acids long. CDR1 is LGHNA, CDR2 YNFKEQ, per germline. The DNA for the CDR3 is TGTGCCAGCAGCCAAGAGGGACTAGCTCCAGATACGCAGTATTTT. This gives the protein CASSQEGLAPDTQYF.

The V and J genes are TRBV2 and TRBJ2-1; D gene unclear. The CDR3 sequence is 12 residues long. V was clipped by 7 bases and J by 9 bases, with 13 bases between them. Germline V gene lookup returns CDR1 SNHLY and CDR2 FYNNEI. CDR3 in DNA: TGTGCCAGCATTAAGGGCCACATTGAGCAGTTCTTC. Its translation is CASIKGHIEQFF.

In DNA form, the CDR3 reads TGTGCCAGCAGGCTCACCGGGGAACGCAATCAGCCCCAGCATTTT. Amino acids: CASRLTGERNQPQHF. The chain joins TRBV6-2 or TRBV6-3 to TRBJ1-5, with D unclear. Germline V gene lookup returns CDR1 MNHEY and CDR2 SVGEGT. The CDR3 runs 15 residues. Trimming left V 6 bases short and J 2 bases short, with 14 bases between.

CDR3 coding DNA: TGCAGTGCTAGATTCCCGGGGCGGGGGGCCTACAATGAGCAGTTCTTC. This sequence encodes CSARFPGRGAYNEQFF. This chain joins TRBV20-1 and TRBJ2-1, with 8 bases fitting TRBD2. Germline CDR1 DFQATT, CDR2 SNEGSKA (reference sequence). Trimming cost V 2 bases and J 2 bases; bases outside gene matches: 8. There are 16 residues in the CDR3.